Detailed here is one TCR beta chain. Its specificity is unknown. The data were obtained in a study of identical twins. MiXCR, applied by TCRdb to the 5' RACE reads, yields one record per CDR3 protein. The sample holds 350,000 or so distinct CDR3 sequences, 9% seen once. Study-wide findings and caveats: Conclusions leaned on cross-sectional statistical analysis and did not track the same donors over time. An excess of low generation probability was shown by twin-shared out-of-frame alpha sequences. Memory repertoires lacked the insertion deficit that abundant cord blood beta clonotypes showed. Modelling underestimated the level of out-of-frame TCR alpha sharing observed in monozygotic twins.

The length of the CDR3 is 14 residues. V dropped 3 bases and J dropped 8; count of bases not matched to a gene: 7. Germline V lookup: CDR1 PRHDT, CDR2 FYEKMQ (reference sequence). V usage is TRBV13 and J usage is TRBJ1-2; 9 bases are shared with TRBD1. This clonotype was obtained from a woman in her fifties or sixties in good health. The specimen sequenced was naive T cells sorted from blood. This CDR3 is CASSLPGQGFGYTF. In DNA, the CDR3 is TGTGCCAGCAGCTTGCCGGGACAGGGATTCGGCTACACCTTC.